This T cell receptor beta chain appears in the sequencing data of a study of blood T cells in healthy people across ages. The authors ran a second PCR of about 6 to 11 cycles using a sample-barcoded 5' primer and a J-beta primer mix. TCRdb processed the 5' RACE reads anew with MiXCR; each CDR3 protein has one entry. Of 1.5 million to 2 million distinct CDR3 sequences in the sample, 30% to 35% were seen once. This clonotype was counted between two and nine times. The sample providers were healthy Caucasian people from Russia, aged roughly 6 to 90. The receptor's source is a woman in her twenties or thirties in good health. The sequencing sample was made of blood.

The CDR3 nucleotides are TGTGCCAGCACCCCGCAGGGCCGGGGAGAGACCCAGTACTTC. Encoded protein: CASTPQGRGETQYF. The chain carries TRBV3-1 and TRBJ2-5; D possibly uses TRBD1 or TRBD2 (5 bases each). Germline CDR1 and CDR2: LGHDT and YNNKEL (reference sequence). The CDR3 contains 14 residues. V shed 7 bases and J shed 4 bases, with 16 bases lying between them.